The present T cell receptor beta chain was sequenced within a study of cytomegalovirus exposure and HLA in healthy donors. Study as a whole: Genetic ancestry analysis placed around four fifths of the 398 donors that were genotyped in the Caucasian-associated cluster. Points from the study as a whole: It was shown in a later analysis that HLA-associated TCR beta chains were more clonally expanded than other, equally common chains.

Turning to this clone: Its antigen is not known.

The CDR3 has 19 amino acids. After removal of 6 bases from V and 3 bases from J, the junction contained 18 bases not matched to a gene. The germline CDR1 and CDR2 sequences are MNHNS and SASEGT. With 60 Vbeta and 13 Jbeta primers, the PCR was carried out. The repertoire was sequenced with immunoSEQ multiplex PCR; TCRdb's copy has only in-frame clones and lacks some. The repertoire holds roughly 120,000 clones, with 79% as singletons. The sample consisted of PBMCs. This chain joins TRBV6-1 and TRBJ2-1, with 9 bases aligning to TRBD2. The receptor was isolated from a man aged 25-40 years in good health and CMV-seropositive. In DNA, the CDR3 is TGTGCCAGCAGGGAATTACCCGGAGTAGCGGGGGCCCACTACAATGAGCAGTTCTTC. It yields the protein CASRELPGVAGAHYNEQFF.